These 18 T cell receptor beta chains originate from one sample sequenced in a study of blood T cell repertoires in COVID-19. Repertoires were generated with immunoSEQ multiplex PCR, while TCRdb's copy carries only in-frame clones and drops some. This sample yields 350,000 or so clones, of which 80% to 90% are seen a single time; about 2.7% belongs to the top ten. The sequencing sample was made of peripheral blood. The origin of the receptors is a man aged 25-45 years with active or convalescent COVID-19.

This CDR3 is CASSVGWGPYNEQFF. CDR3 DNA sequence: TGTGCCAGCAGCGTAGGGTGGGGCCCCTACAATGAGCAGTTCTTC. V is TRBV9 and J is TRBJ2-1; tentative D call: TRBD1 (5 bases). Germline CDR1 SGDLS, CDR2 YYNGEE. The length of the CDR3 is 15 residues. V lost 0 bases and J 2 bases, leaving 9 bases between the germline ends.

The V and J genes are TRBV11-2 and TRBJ2-7; 7 nucleotides align to TRBD1. J was trimmed by 0 bases and V by 5 bases; bases with no gene match: 16. This CDR3 is built from 18 residues. Germline CDR1 and CDR2: SGHAT and FQNNGV. Here the CDR3 reads CASSLNLPGQAASYEQYF. The CDR3 DNA is TGTGCCAGCAGCCTAAACCTACCAGGACAGGCGGCCTCCTACGAGCAGTACTTC.

The CDR3 region is CASSSDRIEGEKLFF. CDR3 bases: TGTGCCAGCAGTTCCGACAGGATTGAAGGGGAAAAACTGTTTTTT. This chain joins TRBV11-2 and TRBJ1-4, with a possible D match to TRBD1 (6 bases). CDR1 and CDR2 from the germline V gene are SGHAT and FQNNGV. This CDR3 spans 15 amino acids. V lost 6 bases and J lost 8, with 19 bases in between.

The gene calls are TRBV27 and TRBJ2-7; TRBD1 matches at 7 bases. Germline loops: CDR1 MNHEY, CDR2 SMNVEV (reference sequence). With 4 bases clipped from V and 3 bases from J, the junction kept 6 bases outside the gene matches. The CDR3 sequence is 14 residues long. The CDR3 loop is CASSSTGTVYEQYF. In DNA, the CDR3 is TGTGCCAGCAGTTCCACCGGGACAGTCTACGAGCAGTACTTC.

V gene TRBV6-5 combines with J gene TRBJ1-5, with TRBD1 as a possible D gene (5 bases). The V gene's germline CDR1 is MNHEY and CDR2 SVGAGI. Trimming removed 9 bases at V and 3 bases at J, with 12 bases between. The CDR3 runs 13 residues. CDR3 loop: CASRQNNNQPQHF. CDR3 in DNA: TGTGCCAGTCGACAGAATAACAATCAGCCCCAGCATTTT.

This chain uses TRBV11-2 with TRBJ2-3, with D possibly TRBD1 on 6 matching bases. This CDR3 comprises 16 residues. V was shortened by 2 bases and J by 2 bases, with 14 bases between the two germline ends. Per the germline V gene, CDR1 is SGHAT and CDR2 is FQNNGV. The CDR3 DNA is TGTGCCAGCAGCTTACTCCACAGGGCCTCCACAGATACGCAGTATTTT. Translation: CASSLLHRASTDTQYF.

This clone was observed a handful of times. The V call is TRBV24-1, the J call TRBJ2-4; 8 nucleotides line up with TRBD1. The CDR3 loop spans 15 amino acids. Germline V gives CDR1 KGHDR, CDR2 SFDVKD. V lost 4 bases and J lost 5; bases outside the gene matches: 6. The DNA of the CDR3 is TGTGCCACCAGTGACCCGGGACAGGCCGAAAACATTCAGTACTTC. The encoded protein is CATSDPGQAENIQYF.

This rearrangement joins TRBV19 to TRBJ1-4; D call uncertain. V lost 5 bases and J 6 bases, leaving 4 bases between the germline ends. The CDR3 runs 11 residues. Germline CDR1 LNHDA, CDR2 SQIVND (reference sequence). The CDR3, as DNA: TGTGCCAGTAGTCCCGATGAAAAACTGTTTTTT. Translated, it gives CASSPDEKLFF.

The chain has TRBV19 and TRBJ1-5, with unresolved D. With 1 base removed from V and 3 bases from J, the gap between germline ends came to 13 bases. The CDR3 loop spans 16 amino acids. Germline V gives CDR1 LNHDA, CDR2 SQIVND (reference sequence). The DNA of the CDR3 is TGTGCCAGTAGTATAGTCGGCAAACTATCCAATCAGCCCCAGCATTTT. Amino acids: CASSIVGKLSNQPQHF.

The sample holds one count of this clone. The chain recombines TRBV2 with TRBJ1-2; 12 bases fit TRBD1. There are 16 residues in the CDR3. CDR1 and CDR2 from the germline V gene are SNHLY and FYNNEI. Trimming removed 8 bases from V and 4 bases from J; junction bases left unmatched: 11. The DNA for the CDR3 is TGTGCCAGCTATCCGGGACAGGGGGCGCGTATCTATGGCTACACCTTC. Its translation is CASYPGQGARIYGYTF.

The chain links TRBV3-1 (or the pseudogene TRBV3-2) to TRBJ2-1, with a weak D call TRBD1 (6 bases). Trimming took off 5 bases at V and 6 bases at J, with 20 bases between the two ends. Looked up from germline, CDR1 is LGHDT and CDR2 is YNNKEL (reference sequence). The CDR3 is 16 amino acids. The CDR3 loop is CASSTQTGQRVNEQFF. DNA of the CDR3: TGTGCCAGCAGCACCCAAACTGGACAGAGGGTCAATGAGCAGTTCTTC.

The CDR3 sequence: CSVQPGNYEQYF. CDR3 bases: TGCAGCGTTCAGCCGGGAAACTACGAGCAGTACTTC. The chain joins TRBV29-1 to TRBJ2-7, with a tentative D call TRBD2 (5 bases). CDR1 is SQVTM, CDR2 ANQGSEA, per germline. The CDR3 sequence is 12 residues long. Trimming removed 5 bases at V and 3 bases at J, with 11 bases between.

This clone was seen just once. This chain joins TRBV6-2 or TRBV6-3 and TRBJ2-7, with TRBD1 matching over 9 bases. The CDR3 runs to 14 residues. V gave up 4 bases and J gave up 2 bases; unmatched junction bases: 3. Germline values: CDR1 MNHEY, CDR2 SVGEGT. The CDR3 loop reads CASSFGQGTYEQYF. For the CDR3, the DNA is TGTGCCAGCAGTTTCGGACAGGGGACCTACGAGCAGTACTTC.

This clone was observed a few times. The chain carries TRBV2 and TRBJ2-3, with 8 bases fitting TRBD2. J lost 5 bases, V lost 6 bases, and 22 bases had no gene match. The CDR3 consists of 19 residues. Germline V gives CDR1 SNHLY, CDR2 FYNNEI. This CDR3 is CASRGRISVGGGQGDTQYF. The CDR3 DNA follows: TGTGCCAGCAGGGGTCGGATTTCGGTAGGCGGGGGGCAGGGAGATACGCAGTATTTT.

V usage is TRBV7-9 and J usage is TRBJ2-2; tentative D call: TRBD1 (5 bases). V lost 0 bases and J lost 2, with 19 bases in between. CDR3 size: 19 residues. Germline loops: CDR1 SEHNR, CDR2 FQNEAQ (reference sequence). The DNA of the CDR3 is TGTGCCAGCAGCTTAGCAGGGGTCCTCCTTCTAAGTAACACCGGGGAGCTGTTTTTT. Its protein product is CASSLAGVLLLSNTGELFF. The full variable domain, completed using reference TRBV7-9 and TRBJ2-2, is DTGVSQNPRHKITKRGQNVTFRCDPISEHNRLYWYRQTLGQGPEFLTYFQNEAQLEKSRLLSDRFSAERPKGSFSTLEIQRTEQGDSAMYLCASSLAGVLLLSNTGELFFGEGSRLTVL.

With regard to this clone: The same CDR3 also results from other DNA sequences found in this sample. V usage is TRBV19 and J usage is TRBJ2-7, with 7 bases fitting TRBD1. The CDR3 is 14 amino acids. V shed 2 bases and J 0 bases; nucleotides not matched to a gene: 1. Germline assignment: CDR1 LNHDA and CDR2 SQIVND (reference sequence). The CDR3 sequence: CASSIRDSSYEQYF. CDR3 DNA sequence: TGTGCCAGTAGTATACGGGACAGCTCCTACGAGCAGTACTTC.

The chain has TRBV18 and TRBJ2-7, with 10 bases identical to TRBD1. The CDR3 has 15 residues. V shed 2 bases, J shed 4 bases, and the junction held 5 bases outside the gene matches. CDR1 KGHSH and CDR2 LQKENI come from the germline V gene. The CDR3 sequence is CASSPGQGEVYEQYF. CDR3 in DNA: TGTGCCAGCTCACCAGGACAGGGGGAGGTGTACGAGCAGTACTTC.

The V and J genes are TRBV7-7 and TRBJ1-5, with no clear D. Germline assignment: CDR1 SSHAT and CDR2 FNYEAQ (reference sequence). CDR3 length equals 17 residues. V lost 0 bases and J 2 bases, leaving 14 bases between the germline ends. Here the CDR3 reads CASSLACWGVGNQPQHF. Written as DNA, the CDR3 is TGTGCCAGCAGCTTAGCCTGCTGGGGAGTAGGCAATCAGCCCCAGCATTTT.